A single sample gave rise to the 24 T cell receptor beta chains below, sequenced in a study of T-cell memory formation after mild COVID-19. TCRdb analysed the 5' RACE reads with MiXCR anew, one entry per CDR3 protein. The data show 300,000 to 400,000 distinct CDR3 sequences, approximately 16% seen once. Sequencing input: PBMCs or a T cell subset sorted from them (not recorded which). The receptor set was obtained from a man aged 18 to 35 who had mild COVID-19 (a few samples of this study predate the infection). Cell type and time point are not known.

This clonotype was detected many times. This rearrangement joins TRBV3-1 to TRBJ2-7; D could derive from TRBD1 or TRBD2 (6 bases each). The CDR3 runs to 12 residues. Trimming pared 4 bases from V and 7 bases from J, leaving 11 bases between. CDR1 is LGHDT, CDR2 YNNKEL, per germline (reference sequence). This CDR3 reads CASSLGAGEQYV. CDR3 DNA: TGTGCCAGCAGCCTGGGGGCGGGGGAGCAGTACGTC.

This sequence joins TRBV5-1 and TRBJ2-2; TRBD1 agrees at 9 bases. V was pared by 2 bases and J by 5 bases, with 7 bases of the junction left unmatched. Germline V gene sequence: CDR1 SGHRS, CDR2 YFSETQ. The CDR3 contains 16 residues. CDR3 coding DNA: TGCGCCAGCAGCTTACTCGGGACAGGGAGTACCGGGGAGCTGTTTTTT. Encoded protein: CASSLLGTGSTGELFF.

This clonotype was observed at least ten times. This chain joins TRBV7-9 and TRBJ2-5; D not certain. The CDR3 extends over 12 amino acids. V lost 7 bases to trimming and J lost 0 bases, with 6 bases between them. Germline V gene lookup returns CDR1 SEHNR and CDR2 FQNEAQ (reference sequence). The CDR3: CASTEYQETQYF. CDR3 in DNA: TGTGCCAGCACAGAGTACCAAGAGACCCAGTACTTC.

The CDR3: CASRGEGSTGELFF. The CDR3 nucleotides are TGTGCCAGCAGGGGGGAAGGGAGCACCGGGGAGCTGTTTTTT. The rearrangement uses TRBV6-6 and TRBJ2-2; perhaps D is TRBD1 or TRBD2 (5 bases each). V shed 6 bases and J shed 4 bases, with 12 bases lying between them. This CDR3 spans 14 amino acids. Germline V gives CDR1 MNHNY, CDR2 SVGAGI (reference sequence).

This clonotype was counted only a few times. This chain links TRBV5-1 with TRBJ1-4; 10 bases match TRBD1. The junction had 11 bases not matched to a gene; V was cut back by 4 bases and J by 8 bases. Germline CDR1 SGHRS, CDR2 YFSETQ. This CDR3 contains 16 residues. Written as DNA, the CDR3 is TGCGCCAGCAGCCCACCCTCCGGGACAGGGGTGGAAAAACTGTTTTTT. Translation: CASSPPSGTGVEKLFF.

This clonotype was counted ten times or more. The rearrangement joins TRBV5-1 to TRBJ2-3; no clear D. V was clipped by 0 bases and J by 4 bases, with 6 bases between them. Germline assignment: CDR1 SGHRS and CDR2 YFSETQ. The CDR3 is 13 amino acids. As DNA, the CDR3 is TGCGCCAGCAGCTTGGTTCCCTCAGATACGCAGTATTTT. Translation: CASSLVPSDTQYF. Drawing the rest from reference TRBV5-1 and TRBJ2-3, the complete variable domain is KAGVTQTPRYLIKTRGQQVTLSCSPISGHRSVSWYQQTPGQGLQFLFEYFSETQRNKGNFPGRFSGRQFSNSRSEMNVSTLELGDSALYLCASSLVPSDTQYFGPGTRLTVL.

This chain connects TRBV4-1 to TRBJ2-2; D perhaps matches TRBD2 (5 bases). The CDR3 length is 14 residues. Germline loops: CDR1 MGHRA, CDR2 YSYEKL. The V end was cut by 5 bases, the J end by 5 bases, with 12 bases between. This chain's CDR3 is CASSYPGGTGELFF. CDR3 nucleotide sequence: TGCGCCAGCAGCTACCCGGGCGGGACCGGGGAGCTGTTTTTT.

This clonotype was seen a few times. The CDR3 loop is CASSGDTSMGTDTQYF. CDR3 coding DNA: TGTGCCAGCAGTGGGGATACTAGCATGGGCACAGATACGCAGTATTTT. The V call is TRBV2, the J call TRBJ2-3; D possibly corresponds to TRBD2 (6 bases). The germline V gene encodes CDR1 SNHLY and CDR2 FYNNEI. The V and J ends lost 4 bases and 1 base respectively, with 15 bases between them. This CDR3 contains 16 residues.

This clonotype was observed many times. This chain joins TRBV6-2 or TRBV6-3 and TRBJ1-5, with 8 bases lining up with TRBD1. Germline V gives CDR1 MNHEY, CDR2 SVGEGT. The CDR3 totals 15 residues. The V gene end was trimmed by 9 bases and the J gene end by 4 bases; junction bases not matched to a gene: 11. In DNA form, the CDR3 reads TGTGCCAGTCTCGGACAGGGCCGAGGTAATCAGCCCCAGCATTTT. Residues: CASLGQGRGNQPQHF.

The chain couples TRBV9 to TRBJ1-2; TRBD1 is a possible D gene (5 bases). There are 15 residues in the CDR3. The ends were cut back, 3 bases at V and 0 bases at J, with 12 bases in the middle. The germline V gene has CDR1 SGDLS and CDR2 YYNGEE. CDR3 residues: CASSGGKSTNYGYTF. The CDR3 DNA follows: TGTGCCAGCAGCGGGGGGAAATCTACTAACTATGGCTACACCTTC.

Concerning this clonotype itself: The junction and the germline gene differ at one end; a read error may be behind it. This chain connects TRBV6-5 to TRBJ2-3; D possibly corresponds to TRBD2 (6 bases). CDR1 MNHEY and CDR2 SVGAGI come from the germline V gene. The CDR3 extends over 16 amino acids. CDR3 nucleotide sequence: TGTGCCAGCAGTCACTCCGGGGGAGGCCCACCAGATACGCAGTATTTT. As protein: CASSHSGGGPPDTQYF.

V is TRBV6-5 and J is TRBJ1-2; D unclear. Trimming removed 5 bases at V and 6 bases at J, with 16 bases between. The V gene's germline CDR1 is MNHEY and CDR2 SVGAGI. The CDR3 consists of 14 residues. The CDR3 region has the DNA TGTGCCAGCAGTCAAACTTTATCTTTGGATGGCTACACCTTC. Encoded protein: CASSQTLSLDGYTF.

This chain uses TRBV14 with TRBJ2-7; D uncertain. The ends were cut back, 4 bases at V and 1 base at J, with 11 bases in the middle. This CDR3 is 14 amino acids long. Germline V CDR1 and CDR2: SGHDN, FVKESK. The CDR3 sequence: CASSRTQRSYEQYV. CDR3 nucleotide sequence: TGTGCCAGCAGCCGGACCCAGAGATCCTACGAGCAGTACGTC.

The V gene is TRBV7-2, the J gene TRBJ1-1, with 7 bases lining up with TRBD1. CDR1 and CDR2 (germline): SGHTA, FQGNSA. V gave up 6 bases and J gave up 0 bases; unmatched junction bases: 4. The CDR3 covers 14 residues. CDR3 protein: CASREGQLNTEAFF. CDR3 nucleotides: TGTGCCAGCAGGGAGGGACAGCTGAACACTGAAGCTTTCTTT.

V usage is TRBV6-2 or TRBV6-3 and J usage is TRBJ2-2; D is possibly TRBD2 (5 bases). Looked up from germline, CDR1 is MNHEY and CDR2 is SVGEGT. The V end lost 0 bases, the J end lost 5 bases, and 10 bases lay between the germline ends. There are 15 residues in the CDR3. The CDR3 is CASSYSGGETGELFF. The CDR3 DNA is TGTGCCAGCAGTTACTCCGGAGGTGAGACCGGGGAGCTGTTTTTT.

This clonotype has more than one count but fewer than ten. The chain couples TRBV2 to TRBJ2-3; unclear D gene. CDR3 size: 10 residues. Trimming cost V 5 bases and J 5 bases, with 2 bases left between them. The germline gives CDR1 SNHLY, CDR2 FYNNEI. In nucleotides, the CDR3 is TGTGCCAGCAGTATAGATACGCAGTATTTT. Amino acid sequence: CASSIDTQYF.

This chain uses TRBV11-2 with TRBJ1-4, with D perhaps matching TRBD1 (6 bases). V lost 2 bases and J lost 6, with 13 bases in between. This CDR3 contains 15 residues. Germline CDR1 and CDR2: SGHAT and FQNNGV. The CDR3 loop reads CASSLTLGAYEKLFF. The CDR3 region has the DNA TGTGCCAGCAGCTTAACACTGGGGGCGTATGAAAAACTGTTTTTT. Together with reference TRBV11-2 and TRBJ1-4, the CDR3 gives the full variable domain: EAGVAQSPRYKIIEKRQSVAFWCNPISGHATLYWYQQILGQGPKLLIQFQNNGVVDDSQLPKDRFSAERLKGVDSTLKIQPAKLEDSAVYLCASSLTLGAYEKLFFGSGTQLSVL.

Many counts were recorded for this clonotype. The rearrangement links TRBV7-6 to TRBJ2-5; a weak D match, TRBD1 (5 bases). CDR3 length: 13 amino acids. V was shortened by 0 bases and J by 5 bases, with 7 bases between the two germline ends. Germline V CDR1 and CDR2: SGHVS, FNYEAQ. The CDR3 DNA is TGTGCCAGCAGCTTAGCCAGGGTGGAGACCCAGTACTTC. Translated, it gives CASSLARVETQYF.

In its sample, this clonotype was seen a few times. This chain joins TRBV25-1 and TRBJ1-5, with 7 positions matching TRBD1. Trimming at V came to 0 bases and at J to 5 bases, leaving 4 bases not matched to a gene. The CDR3 covers 15 residues. CDR1 and CDR2 (germline): MGHDK, SYGVNS. CDR3 in amino acids: CASSEYDRADQPQHF. CDR3 bases: TGTGCCAGCAGTGAATACGACAGGGCCGATCAGCCCCAGCATTTT. The whole variable domain, remainder taken from reference TRBV25-1 and TRBJ1-5, is EADIYQTPRYLVIGTGKKITLECSQTMGHDKMYWYQQDPGMELHLIHYSYGVNSTEKGDLSSESTVSRIRTEHFPLTLESARPSHTSQYLCASSEYDRADQPQHFGDGTRLSIL.

This clonotype was seen repeatedly, ten times or more. The chain couples TRBV5-1 to TRBJ1-6; D perhaps matches TRBD1 (6 bases). Deletions cut 4 bases from V and 7 bases from J, with 12 bases between. Germline V lookup: CDR1 SGHRS, CDR2 YFSETQ. This CDR3 has 14 residues. The CDR3 bases are TGCGCCAGCAGCCACAGGGAAAGGAATTCACCCCTCCACTTT. Residues: CASSHRERNSPLHF.

This clonotype was detected only a few times. The gene calls are TRBV25-1 and TRBJ2-3; 8 bases are shared with TRBD1. The germline gives CDR1 MGHDK, CDR2 SYGVNS. The CDR3 sequence is 15 residues long. The V segment lost 4 bases and the J segment 3 bases; nucleotides outside the gene matches: 6. The CDR3 loop reads CASSARDRRTDTQYF. The CDR3 DNA reads TGTGCCAGCAGTGCGCGGGACAGGAGAACAGATACGCAGTATTTT.

The chain uses TRBV10-3 and TRBJ1-1; 7 nucleotides match TRBD1. The CDR3 contains 13 residues. V lost 10 bases to trimming and J lost 1 base; unmatched junction nucleotides: 6. Looked up from germline, CDR1 is ENHRY and CDR2 is SYGVKD. CDR3 in amino acids: CATVGTANTEAFF. Here the CDR3 DNA reads TGTGCCACTGTCGGGACAGCGAACACTGAAGCTTTCTTT.

This clonotype was found a few times. The V and J genes are TRBV12-3 or TRBV12-4 and TRBJ1-1; TRBD1 is a possible D gene (5 bases). V lost 10 bases, J lost 8 bases, and 26 bases lay in between. The CDR3 is 15 amino acids. Here the CDR3 DNA reads TGTGCCACCAATTTTTACGGGGCTCCTACACAGGAAGCTTTCTTT. It codes for CATNFYGAPTQEAFF.

This clonotype was seen more than once but under ten times. V usage is TRBV23-1 and J usage is TRBJ1-1; D remains unclear. TRBV23-1 belongs to the ORF category, with a function that is uncertain. The CDR3 covers 13 residues. Trimming left V 4 bases short and J 5 bases short, with 11 bases between. The CDR3 DNA reads as TGCGCCAGCAGTCGGCGGGAGGGTACTGAAGCTTTCTTT. Protein: CASSRREGTEAFF.